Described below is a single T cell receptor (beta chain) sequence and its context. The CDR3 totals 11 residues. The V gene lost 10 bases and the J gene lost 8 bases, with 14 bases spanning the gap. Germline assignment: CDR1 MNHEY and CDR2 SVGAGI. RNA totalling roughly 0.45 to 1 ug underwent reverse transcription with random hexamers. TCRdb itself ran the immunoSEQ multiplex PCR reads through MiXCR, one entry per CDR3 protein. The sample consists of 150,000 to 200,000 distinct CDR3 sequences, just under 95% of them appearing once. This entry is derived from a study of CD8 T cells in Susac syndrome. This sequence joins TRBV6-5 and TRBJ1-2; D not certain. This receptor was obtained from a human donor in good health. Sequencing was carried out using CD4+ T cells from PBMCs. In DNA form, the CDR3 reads TGTGCCACCACCGAGGCGGAGGGCTACACCTTC. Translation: CATTEAEGYTF.